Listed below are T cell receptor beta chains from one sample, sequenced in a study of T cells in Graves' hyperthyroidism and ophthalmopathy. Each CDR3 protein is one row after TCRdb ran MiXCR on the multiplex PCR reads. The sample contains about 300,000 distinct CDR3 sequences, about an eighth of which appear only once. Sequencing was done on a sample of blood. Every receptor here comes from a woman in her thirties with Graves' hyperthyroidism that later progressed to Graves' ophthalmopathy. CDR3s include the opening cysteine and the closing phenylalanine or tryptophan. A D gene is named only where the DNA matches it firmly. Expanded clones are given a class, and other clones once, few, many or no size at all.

TGCAGTGCTAGAGAACGGGAGCGACGAAGGATGGATACGCAGTATTTT,CSARERERRRMDTQYF,16,TRBV20-1,many,TRBJ2-3,NA
TGTGCCATCGGTATCGGGTCTTACACTGAAGCTTTCTTT,CAIGIGSYTEAFF,13,TRBV10-3,many,TRBJ1-1,NA
TGTGCCAGCAGTTCCGGGAATAACTACGAGCAGTACTTC,CASSSGNNYEQYF,13,TRBV6-2/TRBV6-3,many,TRBJ2-7,NA
TGTGCCAGTAGTATTGACAGATTGAACACTGAAGCTTTCTTT,CASSIDRLNTEAFF,14,TRBV19,many,TRBJ1-1,NA
TGTGCCACCAGCAGAGCCGACAGGGGCACAGATACGCAGTATTTT,CATSRADRGTDTQYF,15,TRBV15,many,TRBJ2-3,TRBD1
TGCAGCGTTTTAGCGGAAAACTCCTACGAGCAGTACTTC,CSVLAENSYEQYF,13,TRBV29-1,NA,TRBJ2-7,NA
TGTGCCAGCAGTTACGCGGACAGGGGGTATGGCTACACCTTC,CASSYADRGYGYTF,14,TRBV6-2/TRBV6-3,many,TRBJ1-2,TRBD1
TGTGCCACCAGGTCATCGGGAGGATTTTACAATGAGCAGTTCTTC,CATRSSGGFYNEQFF,15,TRBV3-1,many,TRBJ2-1,TRBD2
TGCGCCAGCAGCTTAGGACAGGGCCAGTGGACTGAAGCTTTCTTT,CASSLGQGQWTEAFF,15,TRBV5-1,NA,TRBJ1-1,TRBD1
TGCAGCGTTACGGGGGGCCAGGATGGCTACACCTTC,CSVTGGQDGYTF,12,TRBV29-1,many,TRBJ1-2,NA
TGTGCCAGCAGTGAGCGGCCGGAACCTAGCACAGATACGCAGTATTTT,CASSERPEPSTDTQYF,16,TRBV6-4,NA,TRBJ2-3,NA
TGCGCCAGCAGCAGCCCATCTCTCTACAATGAGCAGTTCTTC,CASSSPSLYNEQFF,14,TRBV4-1,few,TRBJ2-1,NA
TGTGCCAGCAGTTACGCCGGGACAGGGGGCTCTGGGGCCAACGTCCTGACTTTC,CASSYAGTGGSGANVLTF,18,TRBV6-5,many,TRBJ2-6,TRBD1
TGTGCCAGTGCAGCCCGCAGGGGAGGAACCGGGGAGCTGTTTTTT,CASAARRGGTGELFF,15,TRBV11-1,many,TRBJ2-2,NA
TGTGCCAGCAGCGCGTCGGGGGACGACCTCCTCTATAATTCACCCCTCCACTTT,CASSASGDDLLYNSPLHF,18,TRBV9,few,TRBJ1-6,NA
TGCAGTGCTGGGGACAGGGAAGCGCCGACCTACAATGAGCAGTTCTTC,CSAGDREAPTYNEQFF,16,TRBV20-1,many,TRBJ2-1,TRBD1
TGTGCCAGCAGTGACGGGCTAGCGGGAGTGGTTGAGCAGTTCTTC,CASSDGLAGVVEQFF,15,TRBV2,many,TRBJ2-1,TRBD2
TGTGCCAGTAGTACCTGGACAGGGGAAGGCTACACCTTC,CASSTWTGEGYTF,13,TRBV19,NA,TRBJ1-2,TRBD1